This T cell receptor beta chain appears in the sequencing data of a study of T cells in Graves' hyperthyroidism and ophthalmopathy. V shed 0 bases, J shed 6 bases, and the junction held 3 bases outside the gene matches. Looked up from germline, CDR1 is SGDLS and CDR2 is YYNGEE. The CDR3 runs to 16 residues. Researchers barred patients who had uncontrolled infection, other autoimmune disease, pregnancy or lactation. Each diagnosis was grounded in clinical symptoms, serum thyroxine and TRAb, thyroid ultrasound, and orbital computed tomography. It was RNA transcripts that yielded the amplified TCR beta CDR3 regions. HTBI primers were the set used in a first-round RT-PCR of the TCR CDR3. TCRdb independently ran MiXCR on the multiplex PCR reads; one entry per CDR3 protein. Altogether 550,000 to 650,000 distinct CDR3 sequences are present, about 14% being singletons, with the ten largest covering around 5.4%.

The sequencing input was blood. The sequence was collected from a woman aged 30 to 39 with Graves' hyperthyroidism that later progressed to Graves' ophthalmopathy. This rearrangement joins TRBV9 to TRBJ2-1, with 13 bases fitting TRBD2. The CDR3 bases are TGTGCCAGCAGCGTAGGGGGACTAGCGGGAACCAATGAGCAGTTCTTC. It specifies CASSVGGLAGTNEQFF.